The 30 T cell receptor beta chains below were found in one sample sequenced in a study of blood T cell repertoires in COVID-19. Using immunoSEQ multiplex PCR, the repertoire was profiled, and TCRdb retains in-frame clones only, with some absent. Seen here are 150,000 to 200,000 clones, around 82% observed once, and the top ten hold 7%. The source material was peripheral blood. Receptors were obtained from a woman in her thirties or forties with COVID-19, enrolled during active disease.

The chain uses TRBV6-1 and TRBJ1-1; D unclear. From germline, CDR1 is MNHNS and CDR2 SASEGT. Trimming removed 2 bases at V and 10 bases at J, with 20 bases between. This CDR3 comprises 15 residues. The CDR3 protein is CASSEQLEARRGAFF. CDR3 DNA: TGTGCCAGCAGTGAACAGCTTGAAGCTCGGCGGGGAGCTTTCTTT.

This chain uses TRBV4-2 with TRBJ1-5; D unresolved. V lost 4 bases and J 7 bases, leaving 11 bases between the germline ends. This CDR3 has 13 residues. CDR1 is LGHNA, CDR2 YNFKEQ, per germline. Here the CDR3 DNA reads TGTGCCAGCAGCCCACTGGTGGGCCAGCCCCAGCATTTT. Its translation is CASSPLVGQPQHF.

V and J are TRBV9 and TRBJ2-1; no definite D call. Germline-derived CDR1 and CDR2 are SGDLS and YYNGEE. Trimming shortened V by 0 bases and J by 6 bases, and 7 bases separated the two germline ends. The CDR3 loop spans 13 amino acids. The CDR3, as DNA: TGTGCCAGCAGCGTAGTCACCAGCAATGAGCAGTTCTTC. Its protein product is CASSVVTSNEQFF.

The chain is built from TRBV12-3 or TRBV12-4 and TRBJ1-6; 7 bases map to TRBD1. Losses at the gene ends were 5 bases for V and 11 bases for J; bases not matched to a gene: 6. This CDR3 is built from 13 residues. CDR3 region: CASSIDREAPLHF. CDR3 coding DNA: TGTGCCAGCAGTATCGACAGGGAGGCACCCCTCCACTTT.

This clone was detected only once. This rearrangement joins TRBV28 to TRBJ2-7, with TRBD1 identical over 7 bases. The germline gives CDR1 MDHEN, CDR2 SYDVKM. This CDR3 contains 14 residues. J gave up 4 bases and V 4 bases, and 7 bases lay outside the gene matches. CDR3 sequence (DNA): TGTGCCAGCAGTTACAGGGGATTGAGATACGAGCAGTACTTC. Its protein is CASSYRGLRYEQYF.

The V call is TRBV2, the J call TRBJ2-7; D remains ambiguous. Germline loops: CDR1 SNHLY, CDR2 FYNNEI. This CDR3 has 12 amino acids. The V gene lost 10 bases and the J gene lost 2 bases, with 12 bases spanning the gap. The CDR3 nucleotides read TGTGCCACCGCGATAGTCGCCTACGAGCAGTACGTC. This translates into CATAIVAYEQYV.

The rearrangement joins TRBV28 to TRBJ1-1, with D perhaps matching TRBD1 (5 bases). This CDR3 contains 16 residues. From germline, CDR1 is MDHEN and CDR2 SYDVKM. The ends were cut back, 3 bases at V and 2 bases at J, with 16 bases in the middle. The CDR3 protein is CASSFRRGLFNTEAFF. In nucleotides, the CDR3 is TGTGCCAGCAGTTTTCGGAGGGGCCTTTTTAACACTGAAGCTTTCTTT.

This clone was observed a handful of times. The chain carries TRBV3-1 (or the pseudogene TRBV3-2) and TRBJ1-6; 7 nucleotides line up with TRBD1. The germline V gene encodes CDR1 LGHDT and CDR2 YNNKEL (reference sequence). J lost 9 bases, V lost 5 bases, and 10 bases had no gene match. The CDR3 has 15 amino acids. CDR3 amino acids: CASSFEDREISPLHF. The CDR3 DNA sequence: TGTGCCAGCAGCTTCGAAGACAGGGAAATTTCACCCCTCCACTTT.

V usage is TRBV5-6 and J usage is TRBJ1-3; TRBD1 is a possible D gene (6 bases). CDR1 is SGHDT and CDR2 is YYEEEE in the germline V gene. This CDR3 comprises 16 residues. Trimming stripped 1 base from V and 2 bases from J, with 13 bases between. The CDR3 region is CASSLPTRGPGNTIYF. CDR3 sequence (DNA): TGTGCCAGCAGCTTGCCGACCAGGGGACCTGGAAACACCATATATTTT.

The CDR3, as DNA: TGTGCCAGCAGTTTCCTAGCGGGAGAGATCGGGGAGCAGTTCTTC. Its translation is CASSFLAGEIGEQFF. V usage is TRBV27 and J usage is TRBJ2-1; the match to TRBD2 covers 10 bases. The CDR3 runs to 15 residues. The J segment lost 10 bases and the V segment lost 3 bases, leaving 9 bases of the junction unmatched. The V gene's germline CDR1 is MNHEY and CDR2 SMNVEV (reference sequence).

CDR3 protein: CATSGLFDLGNTDTQYF. CDR3 nucleotides: TGTGCCACCAGCGGACTATTTGATTTAGGAAACACAGATACGCAGTATTTT. The V and J genes are TRBV15 and TRBJ2-3; the D gene is possibly TRBD2 (6 bases). V dropped 5 bases and J dropped 2 bases, with 20 bases sitting between them. CDR1 and CDR2 (germline): LNHNV, YYDKDF (reference sequence). The CDR3 is 17 residues long.

The J gene is TRBJ1-5, the V gene TRBV19, with 7 bases that match TRBD1. With V trimmed by 1 base and J by 4 bases, 4 bases remained unmatched. The CDR3 runs to 15 residues. Germline assignment: CDR1 LNHDA and CDR2 SQIVND (reference sequence). This chain's CDR3 is CASSIGDSRNQPQHF. DNA for the CDR3: TGTGCCAGTAGTATAGGGGACAGCCGTAATCAGCCCCAGCATTTT.

This clone was observed a handful of times. The chain couples TRBV7-9 to TRBJ2-5; tentatively, D is TRBD1 (6 bases). The V gene lost 5 bases and the J gene lost 5 bases, with 12 bases spanning the gap. The germline V gene has CDR1 SEHNR and CDR2 FQNEAQ (reference sequence). This CDR3 has 13 residues. This chain's CDR3 is CASSTGSGETQYF. In DNA form, the CDR3 reads TGTGCCAGCAGCACAGGGAGTGGTGAGACCCAGTACTTC. The entire variable domain, with the rest obtained from reference TRBV7-9 and TRBJ2-5, is as follows: DTGVSQNPRHKITKRGQNVTFRCDPISEHNRLYWYRQTLGQGPEFLTYFQNEAQLEKSRLLSDRFSAERPKGSFSTLEIQRTEQGDSAMYLCASSTGSGETQYFGPGTRLLVL.

The V and J genes are TRBV19 and TRBJ2-7; TRBD2 agrees at 9 bases. The J segment lost 2 bases and the V segment lost 3 bases, leaving 2 bases of the junction unmatched. Germline lookup yields CDR1 LNHDA and CDR2 SQIVND (reference sequence). This CDR3 is 14 amino acids long. DNA for the CDR3: TGTGCCAGTAGTATGGGACTAGCTACCTACGAGCAGTACTTC. Translation gives CASSMGLATYEQYF.

The chain recombines TRBV7-2 with TRBJ1-2, with 10 bases lining up with TRBD1. The CDR3 loop spans 13 amino acids. Per the germline V gene, CDR1 is SGHTA and CDR2 is FQGNSA. The V gene end was trimmed by 4 bases and the J gene end by 8 bases; junction bases not matched to a gene: 4. This CDR3 reads CASSYGTGVGYTF. The CDR3 bases are TGTGCCAGCAGCTACGGGACAGGGGTCGGCTACACCTTC.

The genes are TRBV18 and TRBJ2-7, with unresolved D. Trimming stripped 2 bases from V and 4 bases from J, with 18 bases between. From germline, CDR1 is KGHSH and CDR2 LQKENI. This CDR3 region has 16 residues. This CDR3 reads CASSPSAATTTYEQYF. The CDR3 DNA follows: TGTGCCAGCTCACCATCTGCAGCTACTACAACATACGAGCAGTACTTC.

This clone showed up many times. This chain joins TRBV6-6 and TRBJ1-1; a possible D gene is TRBD1 (5 bases). Germline values: CDR1 MNHNY, CDR2 SVGAGI (reference sequence). This CDR3 comprises 14 residues. V lost 7 bases and J lost 1, with 13 bases in between. CDR3 sequence reads: CASMKHGGNTEAFF. The CDR3 DNA follows: TGTGCCAGCATGAAACACGGGGGGAACACTGAAGCTTTCTTT.

The rearrangement uses TRBV18 and TRBJ1-2; the D gene is possibly TRBD1 (5 bases). The germline V gene has CDR1 KGHSH and CDR2 LQKENI. V gave up 3 bases and J gave up 1 base, with 6 bases separating them. The CDR3 totals 13 residues. This CDR3 is CASSPQGNYGYTF. The DNA for the CDR3 is TGTGCCAGCTCACCGCAGGGTAACTATGGCTACACCTTC.

For the CDR3, the DNA is TGTGCCAGCAGCCCGAGACAGCTCTCCTACGAGCAGTACTTC. Its protein is CASSPRQLSYEQYF. The chain carries TRBV5-8 and TRBJ2-7; tentatively, D is TRBD1 (5 bases). Trimming took off 4 bases at V and 0 bases at J, with 11 bases between the two ends. Germline CDR1 SGHTS, CDR2 YDEGEE. CDR3 size: 14 residues.

V is TRBV14 and J is TRBJ2-1, with TRBD2 matching 7 bases. CDR3 size: 15 residues. The J segment lost 4 bases and the V segment lost 1 base, leaving 4 bases of the junction unmatched. CDR1 is SGHDN and CDR2 is FVKESK in the germline V gene. The CDR3 DNA reads TGTGCCAGCAGCCAAGGCGGGAGTGGATACAATGAGCAGTTCTTC. Protein product: CASSQGGSGYNEQFF.

The DNA of the CDR3 is TGTGCCAGTAGCAACACAGGTAACTCTGGGGCCAACGTCCTGACTTTC. Amino acids: CASSNTGNSGANVLTF. The V gene is TRBV19, the J gene TRBJ2-6; tentative D call: TRBD1 (5 bases). This CDR3 has 16 residues. CDR1 and CDR2 from the germline V gene are LNHDA and SQIVND (reference sequence). Trimming took off 6 bases at V and 0 bases at J, with 12 bases between the two ends.

In regard to this clone: One junction end does not reproduce the germline sequence, and a read error may be involved. V is TRBV2 and J is TRBJ2-1, with D uncertain. Per the germline V gene, CDR1 is SNHLY and CDR2 is FYNNEI. The CDR3 covers 13 residues. The CDR3 is CASSLTRDKEQFF. As DNA, the CDR3 is TGTGCCAGCAGTCTAACGAGAGACAAGGAGCAGTTCTTC.

This clone was detected only once. The genes are TRBV4-1 and TRBJ1-5; D gene ambiguous. The ends were cut back, 0 bases at V and 0 bases at J, with 6 bases in the middle. The CDR3 contains 15 residues. Germline-derived CDR1 and CDR2 are MGHRA and YSYEKL. The DNA for the CDR3 is TGCGCCAGCAGCCAAGATCACATTAGCAATCAGCCCCAGCATTTT. It specifies CASSQDHISNQPQHF.

This sequence joins TRBV11-3 and TRBJ1-1, with a weak D call TRBD1 (6 bases). Germline V lookup: CDR1 SGHNT, CDR2 YENEEA. This CDR3 has 12 amino acids. Trimming took off 6 bases at V and 8 bases at J, with 13 bases between the two ends. The CDR3 region has the DNA TGTGCCAGCAGTCGAACAGGGCAAGAAGCTTTCTTT. Encoded protein: CASSRTGQEAFF.

The V gene is TRBV30, the J gene TRBJ1-2; D gene unclear. The V and J ends lost 4 bases and 4 bases respectively, with 7 bases between them. The CDR3 consists of 11 residues. The germline CDR1 and CDR2 sequences are GTSNPN and SVGIG (reference sequence). CDR3 nucleotides: TGTGCCTGGACTCTAGGCTATGGCTACACCTTC. It specifies CAWTLGYGYTF.

The chain recombines TRBV2 with TRBJ2-1; the match to TRBD2 covers 11 bases. V was pared by 10 bases and J by 14 bases, with 10 bases of the junction left unmatched. Germline CDR1 SNHLY, CDR2 FYNNEI. CDR3 size: 12 residues. The CDR3 reads CATLDSGGDEFF. The CDR3 DNA is TGTGCCACCTTGGATAGCGGGGGGGACGAGTTCTTC.

CDR3 sequence (DNA): TGTGCCAGCAGGGACCTCGCGGGGATAAACGCTGAAGCTTTCTTT. Translation: CASRDLAGINAEAFF. The V call is TRBV7-9, the J call TRBJ1-1; D unclear. Germline V gene lookup returns CDR1 SEHNR and CDR2 FQNEAQ (reference sequence). V lost 6 bases and J 6 bases, leaving 20 bases between the germline ends. The CDR3 is 15 residues long.

This rearrangement joins TRBV11-2 to TRBJ1-2; 11 bases are shared with TRBD1. This CDR3 region has 17 residues. The V and J ends lost 5 bases and 2 bases, in that order; junction bases with no gene match: 10. CDR1 is SGHAT, CDR2 FQNNGV, per germline. The CDR3 is CASSDNTGTGGNYGYTF. The CDR3 nucleotides are TGTGCCAGCAGCGATAATACTGGGACAGGGGGGAACTATGGCTACACCTTC.

This clone has just a few counts. The V and J genes are TRBV6-1 and TRBJ2-7, with TRBD1 as a possible D gene (6 bases). Germline V lookup: CDR1 MNHNS, CDR2 SASEGT. The CDR3 has 15 amino acids. The V end was cut by 2 bases, the J end by 6 bases, with 17 bases between. Here the CDR3 reads CASSERAGARGEQYV. The CDR3 DNA sequence: TGTGCCAGCAGTGAACGAGCAGGGGCCCGAGGCGAGCAGTACGTC.

The gene calls are TRBV3-1 (or the pseudogene TRBV3-2) and TRBJ2-1; D may be TRBD2 (6 bases). V dropped 2 bases and J dropped 12 bases, with 17 bases sitting between them. The CDR3 covers 14 residues. Germline values: CDR1 LGHDT, CDR2 YNNKEL (reference sequence). CDR3 sequence reads: CASSQRPGTGVQFF. CDR3 nucleotides: TGTGCCAGCAGCCAACGCCCGGGGACGGGGGTGCAGTTCTTC.